These 8 T cell receptor beta chains share one sample of origin, sequenced in a study of blood T cell repertoires in COVID-19 (TCRdb year 2020). To prepare the library, the immunoSEQ multiplex PCR assay was applied. What TCRdb holds here is the immuneACCESS table cut down to in-frame rearrangements. Part of the clones is not present; checked against another copy, under half of the missing clones reflect an unresolved V gene, and the others are unexplained. The sample table lists approximately 300,000 clones, 80% to 95% of them with a count of one. The ten largest clonotypes hold approximately 6.8% of the sample. The sample comprised peripheral blood. Receptors were obtained from a woman aged 25 to 39 with COVID-19, enrolled during active disease.

The rearrangement links TRBV18 to TRBJ2-7; no firm D call. Trimming left V 5 bases short and J 5 bases short, with 19 bases between. This CDR3 contains 15 residues. Germline loops: CDR1 KGHSH, CDR2 LQKENI. The CDR3 nucleotides read TGTGCCAGCTCAACTGTGGCGGCTCCGAACCACGAGCAGTACTTC. Encoded protein: CASSTVAAPNHEQYF.

The chain is built from TRBV11-2 and TRBJ2-7; no clear D. Germline V gives CDR1 SGHAT, CDR2 FQNNGV. The V end was cut by 1 base, the J end by 4 bases, with 5 bases between. The CDR3 length is 12 residues. As DNA, the CDR3 is TGTGCCAGCAGCTTAGGAGTATACGAGCAGTACTTC. It translates to CASSLGVYEQYF.

The V and J genes are TRBV28 and TRBJ2-1, with TRBD2 as a possible D gene (5 bases). V lost 2 bases, J lost 4 bases, and 15 bases lay in between. This CDR3 region has 16 residues. Germline lookup yields CDR1 MDHEN and CDR2 SYDVKM. The CDR3 DNA follows: TGTGCCAGCAGTTTAGACCCCCAGCGGATATACAATGAGCAGTTCTTC. Protein product: CASSLDPQRIYNEQFF.

The gene calls are TRBV6-6 and TRBJ2-1, with 13 nucleotides matching TRBD2. With 7 bases clipped from V and 4 bases from J, the junction kept 4 bases outside the gene matches. The CDR3 is 15 residues long. Germline V lookup: CDR1 MNHNY, CDR2 SVGAGI (reference sequence). In DNA, the CDR3 is TGTGCCAGCACCCTACTAGCGGGAGGGTACAATGAGCAGTTCTTC. Protein sequence: CASTLLAGGYNEQFF.

The gene calls are TRBV29-1 and TRBJ2-2; 7 nucleotides line up with TRBD2. V shed 0 bases and J 6 bases; nucleotides not matched to a gene: 4. CDR1 SQVTM and CDR2 ANQGSEA come from the germline V gene. This CDR3 contains 14 residues. The CDR3 DNA follows: TGCAGCGTTGAAGATAGCGGGTATGCCGGGGAGCTGTTTTTT. This codes for CSVEDSGYAGELFF.

This chain joins TRBV12-3 or TRBV12-4 and TRBJ1-2, with 8 nucleotides matching TRBD1. The CDR3 spans 12 residues. V was clipped by 3 bases and J by 8 bases; unmatched bases: 2. CDR3 sequence (DNA): TGTGCCAGCAGTTTCTCAGGGGGCGGCTACACCTTC. Amino acid sequence: CASSFSGGGYTF.

Details on this clone: At the DNA level, this CDR3 is encoded by other sequences in the same sample as well. The rearrangement links TRBV6-2 or TRBV6-3 to TRBJ1-5; TRBD1 might be the D (5 bases). CDR3 length: 14 amino acids. V was trimmed by 4 bases and J by 3 bases, leaving 10 bases between them. Germline loops: CDR1 MNHEY, CDR2 SVGEGT. CDR3: CASSLRQNNQPQHF. The CDR3 DNA reads as TGTGCCAGCAGTTTAAGACAGAACAATCAGCCCCAGCATTTT.

This clone was counted a few times. This chain links TRBV7-2 with TRBJ2-7, with D possibly TRBD2 on 6 matching bases. V was clipped by 5 bases and J by 1 base, with 15 bases between them. The CDR3 loop spans 15 amino acids. Germline V CDR1 and CDR2: SGHTA, FQGNSA. CDR3: CASSPSPAGSYEQYF. CDR3 coding DNA: TGTGCCAGCAGCCCTTCGCCGGCGGGATCCTACGAGCAGTACTTC.